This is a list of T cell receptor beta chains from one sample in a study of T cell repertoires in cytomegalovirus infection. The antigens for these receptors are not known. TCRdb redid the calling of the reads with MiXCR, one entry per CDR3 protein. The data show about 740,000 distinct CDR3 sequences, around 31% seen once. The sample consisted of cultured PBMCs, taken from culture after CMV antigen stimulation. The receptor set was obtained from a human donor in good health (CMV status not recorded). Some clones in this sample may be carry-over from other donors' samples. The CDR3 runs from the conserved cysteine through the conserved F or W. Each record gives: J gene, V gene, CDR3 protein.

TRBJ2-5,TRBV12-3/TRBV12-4,CASSRRQGGQETQYF
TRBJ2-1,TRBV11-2,CASSLNPLLREDTYNEQFF
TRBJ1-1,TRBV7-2,CASSQKTGKNTEAFF
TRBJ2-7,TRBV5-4,CASSLVGGRDEQYF
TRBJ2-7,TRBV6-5,CASSYSRGRTYEQYF
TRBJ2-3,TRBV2,CASSGLAGGGDTQYF
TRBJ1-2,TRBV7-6,CASSLTDAMYGYGYTF
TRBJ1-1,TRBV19,CASSMVPPRPKIGAFF
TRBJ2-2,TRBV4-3,CASSGTYLITGELFF
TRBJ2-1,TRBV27,CASGWNEQFF
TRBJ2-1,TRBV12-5,CASGLVGGLIHGFF
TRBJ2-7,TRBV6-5,CASSRGQAGTSYEQYF
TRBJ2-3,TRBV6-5,CASAAGTEPSTDTQYF
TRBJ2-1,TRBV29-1,CSVPPQGWSEQFF
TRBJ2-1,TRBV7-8,CASSLGLAARRTLYNEQFF
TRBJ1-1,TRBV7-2,CASSLSAHVSPVAEAFF
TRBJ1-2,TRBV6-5,CASSYSAEDLYYGYTF
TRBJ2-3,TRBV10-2,CASSEPSGRGTDTQYF
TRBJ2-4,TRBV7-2,CASSPPGGGRYF
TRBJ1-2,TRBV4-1,CASSQGGRGQIYGYTF
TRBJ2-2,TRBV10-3,CATLSNTGTGELFF
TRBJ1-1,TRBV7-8,CASSRPGRGGTEAFF
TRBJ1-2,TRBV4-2,CASSQDRTGNYGYTF
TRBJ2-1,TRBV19,CASSTLAGGIYNEQFF
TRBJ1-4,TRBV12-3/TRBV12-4,CASSLVASNEKLFF
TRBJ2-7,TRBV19,CASSMDTGSYEQYF
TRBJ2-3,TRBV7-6,CASSLEAGADTQYF
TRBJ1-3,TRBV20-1,CSARVGAAGNTIYF
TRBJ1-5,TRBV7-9,CASSLYRVGQPQHF
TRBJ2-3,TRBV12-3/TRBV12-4,CASSLSDTDTQYF
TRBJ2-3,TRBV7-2,CASSFLGSGLTDTQYF
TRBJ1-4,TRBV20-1,CSAGDPRRDEKLFF
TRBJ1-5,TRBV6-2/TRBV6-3,CASSSTRQGPRAPQPQHF
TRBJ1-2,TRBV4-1,CASSQVSGDGYTF
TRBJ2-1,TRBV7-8,CASSLGRLAAYNEQFF
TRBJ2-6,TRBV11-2,CASSFTGLSSGANVLTF
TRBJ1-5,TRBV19,CASSMPRDRGHSNQPQHF
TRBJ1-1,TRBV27,CASFARGTAEAFF
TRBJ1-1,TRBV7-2,CASSLSSGSEAFF
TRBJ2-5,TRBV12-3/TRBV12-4,CASSLNRDGETQYF
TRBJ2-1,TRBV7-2,CASSLGGGGVNEQFF
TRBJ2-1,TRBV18,CASSPPDRVHEQFF
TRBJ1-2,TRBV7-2,CASSLAPAYYGYTF